The subject of this entry is one T cell receptor beta chain. Antigen specificity is unknown. V lost 5 bases to trimming and J lost 5 bases, with 18 bases between them. CDR1 and CDR2 from the germline V gene are SGHTA and FQGTGA. The CDR3 is 15 amino acids. This sample was included in a study of shared clonotypes between healthy human individuals. Overall study: Three plates were used per donor for CD4 naive, three for CD4 memory, two for CD8 naive and one for CD8 memory.

Cells designated naive CD8 were CD45RO-negative and were positively selected for CCR7, with terminally differentiated effector memory CD45RA+ cells excluded. Only in-frame clones appear in the TCRdb table, and some are missing; sequencing was by immunoSEQ multiplex PCR. The profile shows about 820,000 clones, 80% to 95% of them singletons. General study findings and limits: A reduction in generation probabilities was seen for non-shared clonotypes relative to those shared by all four donors. Few donors limited the genetic and exposure-history diversity represented. In a handful of donors, around 5% of naive CD4 clonotypes appeared in common.

The TCR was taken from a man younger than 40 in good health. V is TRBV7-3 and J is TRBJ2-5; D could derive from TRBD1 or TRBD2 (6 bases each). The sample comprised naive CD8+ T cells sorted from blood. CDR3 in DNA: TGTGCCAGCAGCACTAATGGGGGCGCGGGGGAGACCCAGTACTTC. As protein: CASSTNGGAGETQYF.